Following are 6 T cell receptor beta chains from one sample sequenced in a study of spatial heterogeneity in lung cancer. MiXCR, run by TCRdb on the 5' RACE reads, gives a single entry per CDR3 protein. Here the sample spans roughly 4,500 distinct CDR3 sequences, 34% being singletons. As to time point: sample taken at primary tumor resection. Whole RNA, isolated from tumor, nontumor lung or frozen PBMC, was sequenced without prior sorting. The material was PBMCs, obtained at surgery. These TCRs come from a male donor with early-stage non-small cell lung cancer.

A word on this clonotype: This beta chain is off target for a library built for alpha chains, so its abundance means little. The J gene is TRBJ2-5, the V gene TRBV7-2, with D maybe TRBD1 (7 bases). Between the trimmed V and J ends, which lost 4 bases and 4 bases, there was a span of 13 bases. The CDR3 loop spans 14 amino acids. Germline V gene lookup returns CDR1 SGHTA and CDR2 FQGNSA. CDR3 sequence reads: CASSSRGDRETQYF. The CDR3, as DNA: TGTGCCAGCAGCTCGAGGGGGGACAGAGAGACCCAGTACTTC. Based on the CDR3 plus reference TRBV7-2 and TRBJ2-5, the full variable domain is GAGVSQSPSNKVTEKGKDVELRCDPISGHTALYWYRQSLGQGLEFLIYFQGNSAPDKSGLPSDRFSAERTGGSVSTLTIQRTQQEDSAVYLCASSSRGDRETQYFGPGTRLLVL.

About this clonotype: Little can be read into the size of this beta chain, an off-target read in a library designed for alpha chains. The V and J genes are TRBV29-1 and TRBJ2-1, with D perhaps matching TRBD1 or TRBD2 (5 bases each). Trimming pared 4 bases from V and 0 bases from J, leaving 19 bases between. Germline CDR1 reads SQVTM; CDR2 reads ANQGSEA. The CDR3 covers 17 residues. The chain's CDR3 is CSVAGTRDSTSYNEQFF. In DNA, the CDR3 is TGCAGCGTTGCGGGGACGAGGGATTCCACCTCCTACAATGAGCAGTTCTTC.

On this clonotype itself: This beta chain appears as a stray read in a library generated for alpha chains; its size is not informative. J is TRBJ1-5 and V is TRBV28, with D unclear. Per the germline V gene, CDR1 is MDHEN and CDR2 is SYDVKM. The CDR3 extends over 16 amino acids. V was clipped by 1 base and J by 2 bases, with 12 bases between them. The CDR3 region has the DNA TGTGCCAGCAGTTTATCTGAGGGCCCACGCAATCAGCCCCAGCATTTT. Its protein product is CASSLSEGPRNQPQHF.

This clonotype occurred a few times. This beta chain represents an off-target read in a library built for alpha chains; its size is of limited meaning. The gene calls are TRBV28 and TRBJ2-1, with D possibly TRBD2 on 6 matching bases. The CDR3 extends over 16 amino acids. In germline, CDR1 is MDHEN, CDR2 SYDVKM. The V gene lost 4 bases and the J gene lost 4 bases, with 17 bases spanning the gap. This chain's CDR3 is CASSSPQGSGYNEQFF. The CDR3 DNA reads TGTGCCAGCAGTTCCCCCCAGGGTAGCGGTTACAATGAGCAGTTCTTC.

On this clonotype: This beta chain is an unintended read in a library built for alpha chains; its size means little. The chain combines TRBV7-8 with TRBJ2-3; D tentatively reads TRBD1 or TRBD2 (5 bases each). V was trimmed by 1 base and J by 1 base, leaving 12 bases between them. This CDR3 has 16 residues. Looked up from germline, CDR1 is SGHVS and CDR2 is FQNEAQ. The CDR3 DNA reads TGTGCCAGCAGCTTAGAAGGCCGGGGCGGCACAGATACGCAGTATTTT. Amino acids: CASSLEGRGGTDTQYF.

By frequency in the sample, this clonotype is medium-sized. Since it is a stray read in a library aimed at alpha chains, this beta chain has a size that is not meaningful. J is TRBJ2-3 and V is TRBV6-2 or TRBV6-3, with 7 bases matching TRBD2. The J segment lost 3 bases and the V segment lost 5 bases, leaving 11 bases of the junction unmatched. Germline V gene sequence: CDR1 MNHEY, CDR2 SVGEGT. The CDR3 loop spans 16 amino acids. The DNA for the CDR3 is TGTGCCAGCAGTCCCGACGGGGGGATCCTTACAGATACGCAGTATTTT. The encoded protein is CASSPDGGILTDTQYF.